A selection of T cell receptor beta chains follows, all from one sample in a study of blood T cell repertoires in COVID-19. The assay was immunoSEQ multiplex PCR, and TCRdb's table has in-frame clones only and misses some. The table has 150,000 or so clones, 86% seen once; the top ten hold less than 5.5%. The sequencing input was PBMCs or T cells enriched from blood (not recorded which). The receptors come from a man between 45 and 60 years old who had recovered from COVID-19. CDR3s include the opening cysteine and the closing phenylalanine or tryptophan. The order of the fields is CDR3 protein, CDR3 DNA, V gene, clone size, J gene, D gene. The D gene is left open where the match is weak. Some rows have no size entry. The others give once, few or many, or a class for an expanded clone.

CDR3 protein: CASSLGLAGGQETQYF
CDR3 DNA: TGTGCTAGCAGCTTAGGACTAGCGGGGGGTCAAGAGACCCAGTACTTC
V gene: TRBV7-7
clone size: -
J gene: TRBJ2-5
D gene: TRBD2

CDR3 protein: CASSISGTSRRELFF
CDR3 DNA: TGTGCCAGCAGTATCTCCGGGACTAGTCGCAGGGAGCTGTTTTTT
V gene: TRBV28
clone size: -
J gene: TRBJ2-2
D gene: TRBD2

CDR3 protein: CASSLPGQGFSGNTIYF
CDR3 DNA: TGTGCCAGCAGCTTACCCGGACAGGGGTTCTCTGGAAACACCATATATTTT
V gene: TRBV7-6
clone size: -
J gene: TRBJ1-3
D gene: TRBD1

CDR3 protein: CASSLNRETGYTF
CDR3 DNA: TGTGCCAGCAGCTTAAACAGGGAGACTGGCTACACCTTC
V gene: TRBV7-2
clone size: -
J gene: TRBJ1-2
D gene: -

CDR3 protein: CASSKQSSGANVLTF
CDR3 DNA: TGTGCCAGTAGTAAACAAAGCTCTGGGGCCAACGTCCTGACTTTC
V gene: TRBV19
clone size: -
J gene: TRBJ2-6
D gene: -

CDR3 protein: CSVVSGQGAGYTF
CDR3 DNA: TGCAGCGTTGTATCCGGACAGGGAGCTGGCTACACCTTC
V gene: TRBV29-1
clone size: -
J gene: TRBJ1-2
D gene: TRBD1

CDR3 protein: CASTYVQGVNEQFF
CDR3 DNA: TGTGCCAGCACCTACGTACAGGGTGTTAATGAGCAGTTCTTC
V gene: TRBV6-1
clone size: -
J gene: TRBJ2-1
D gene: -

CDR3 protein: CSALQETQYF
CDR3 DNA: TGCAGCGCTCTCCAAGAGACCCAGTACTTC
V gene: TRBV29-1
clone size: -
J gene: TRBJ2-5
D gene: -

CDR3 protein: CASSQVTRTMELFF
CDR3 DNA: TGTGCCAGCAGCCAAGTTACGAGGACAATGGAGCTGTTTTTT
V gene: TRBV4-2
clone size: -
J gene: TRBJ2-2
D gene: -

CDR3 protein: CASSSVVQPQHF
CDR3 DNA: TGTGCCAGCAGTTCGGTGGTCCAGCCCCAGCATTTT
V gene: TRBV28
clone size: -
J gene: TRBJ1-5
D gene: -

CDR3 protein: CASSLRPGYQPQHF
CDR3 DNA: TGTGCCAGCAGTTTGAGGCCAGGGTATCAGCCCCAGCATTTT
V gene: TRBV28
clone size: -
J gene: TRBJ1-5
D gene: -

CDR3 protein: CASSLSGVSNQPQHF
CDR3 DNA: TGTGCCAGCAGCTTATCGGGTGTTAGCAATCAGCCCCAGCATTTT
V gene: TRBV7-2
clone size: -
J gene: TRBJ1-5
D gene: -

CDR3 protein: CASSLESRDAGYTF
CDR3 DNA: TGTGCCAGCAGCTTGGAGTCCAGGGATGCTGGCTACACCTTC
V gene: TRBV5-4
clone size: -
J gene: TRBJ1-2
D gene: -

CDR3 protein: CASSRQVGANVLTF
CDR3 DNA: TGTGCCAGCAGCCGCCAGGTTGGGGCCAACGTCCTGACTTTC
V gene: TRBV3-1/TRBV3-2
clone size: -
J gene: TRBJ2-6
D gene: -

CDR3 protein: CASRGDDYNEQFF
CDR3 DNA: TGCGCCAGCCGGGGGGACGACTACAATGAGCAGTTCTTC
V gene: TRBV4-3
clone size: -
J gene: TRBJ2-1
D gene: TRBD2

CDR3 protein: CASRFPGQGSGYTF
CDR3 DNA: TGTGCCAGCAGATTTCCGGGACAGGGGTCTGGCTACACCTTC
V gene: TRBV6-5
clone size: -
J gene: TRBJ1-2
D gene: TRBD1

CDR3 protein: CASSRGGALADTQYF
CDR3 DNA: TGTGCCAGCTCACGCGGGGGGGCCCTGGCAGATACGCAGTATTTT
V gene: TRBV18
clone size: -
J gene: TRBJ2-3
D gene: TRBD2

CDR3 protein: CASRQGTSSADTQYF
CDR3 DNA: TGTGCCAGCAGACAGGGGACTAGCTCTGCAGATACGCAGTATTTT
V gene: TRBV14
clone size: -
J gene: TRBJ2-3
D gene: TRBD2

CDR3 protein: CASSPYMRGIHVETEAFF
CDR3 DNA: TGTGCCAGCTCACCATATATGAGGGGGATTCACGTGGAAACTGAAGCTTTCTTT
V gene: TRBV18
clone size: -
J gene: TRBJ1-1
D gene: -

CDR3 protein: CASSAGWGNTEAFF
CDR3 DNA: TGTGCCAGTAGTGCAGGGTGGGGGAACACTGAAGCTTTCTTT
V gene: TRBV19
clone size: -
J gene: TRBJ1-1
D gene: -

CDR3 protein: CSARGQGLHTQYF
CDR3 DNA: TGCAGCGCCCGAGGGCAGGGGCTTCATACGCAGTATTTT
V gene: TRBV29-1
clone size: once
J gene: TRBJ2-3
D gene: -

CDR3 protein: CASKSGQNYDYGYTF
CDR3 DNA: TGTGCCAGCAAAAGTGGACAGAACTATGACTATGGCTACACCTTC
V gene: TRBV27
clone size: -
J gene: TRBJ1-2
D gene: -

CDR3 protein: CASSLVLAGDDEQFF
CDR3 DNA: TGTGCCAGCAGTTTAGTACTAGCGGGAGATGATGAGCAGTTCTTC
V gene: TRBV27
clone size: -
J gene: TRBJ2-1
D gene: TRBD2

CDR3 protein: CASSLGTGPNYGYTF
CDR3 DNA: TGTGCCAGCAGCTTAGGGACAGGTCCCAACTATGGCTACACCTTC
V gene: TRBV7-3
clone size: once
J gene: TRBJ1-2
D gene: TRBD1

CDR3 protein: CASSQDGYAETGFPAYGYTF
CDR3 DNA: TGCGCCAGCAGCCAAGATGGTTATGCGGAGACAGGGTTCCCGGCCTATGGCTACACCTTC
V gene: TRBV4-3
clone size: -
J gene: TRBJ1-2
D gene: TRBD1

CDR3 protein: CASTSGHSSNQPQHF
CDR3 DNA: TGTGCCAGCACCTCCGGACATTCCAGCAATCAGCCCCAGCATTTT
V gene: TRBV28
clone size: -
J gene: TRBJ1-5
D gene: -

CDR3 protein: CASSSITGGATF
CDR3 DNA: TGCGCCAGCAGCAGTATTACAGGGGGCGCAACCTTC
V gene: TRBV5-1
clone size: once
J gene: TRBJ1-2
D gene: TRBD1

CDR3 protein: CASSSWTETLYNSPLHF
CDR3 DNA: TGTGCCAGCAGTTCCTGGACAGAAACCCTTTATAATTCACCCCTCCACTTT
V gene: TRBV28
clone size: -
J gene: TRBJ1-6
D gene: -

CDR3 protein: CASSQGHRNSGNTIYF
CDR3 DNA: TGCGCCAGCAGCCAAGGGCACCGTAACTCTGGAAACACCATATATTTT
V gene: TRBV4-3
clone size: -
J gene: TRBJ1-3
D gene: -

CDR3 protein: CASSPLGLNEQFF
CDR3 DNA: TGTGCCAGCAGCCCGTTGGGGCTCAATGAGCAGTTCTTC
V gene: TRBV12-3/TRBV12-4
clone size: -
J gene: TRBJ2-1
D gene: -

CDR3 protein: CASSLRGFENTEAFF
CDR3 DNA: TGCGCCAGCAGCTTGAGGGGATTTGAGAACACTGAAGCTTTCTTT
V gene: TRBV5-1
clone size: -
J gene: TRBJ1-1
D gene: -

CDR3 protein: CASSPDRRNTEAFF
CDR3 DNA: TGTGCCAGCAGCCCGGACAGAAGGAACACTGAAGCTTTCTTT
V gene: TRBV5-8
clone size: few
J gene: TRBJ1-1
D gene: -

CDR3 protein: CATRQGNSGNTIYF
CDR3 DNA: TGTGCCACCCGACAGGGAAACTCTGGAAACACCATATATTTT
V gene: TRBV7-2
clone size: -
J gene: TRBJ1-3
D gene: TRBD1

CDR3 protein: CASIPRTELANQPQHF
CDR3 DNA: TGTGCCAGTATCCCTAGGACGGAACTAGCAAATCAGCCCCAGCATTTT
V gene: TRBV19
clone size: -
J gene: TRBJ1-5
D gene: -

CDR3 protein: CASSHQQGMNTEAFF
CDR3 DNA: TGTGCCAGCAGCCATCAACAGGGGATGAACACTGAAGCTTTCTTT
V gene: TRBV4-2
clone size: -
J gene: TRBJ1-1
D gene: TRBD1

CDR3 protein: CASSPGTGGEYEKLFF
CDR3 DNA: TGTGCCAGCAGCCCTGGGACAGGGGGCGAATATGAAAAACTGTTTTTT
V gene: TRBV7-9
clone size: -
J gene: TRBJ1-4
D gene: TRBD1

CDR3 protein: CASSLITSGSYEQYF
CDR3 DNA: TGTGCCAGCAGCTTAATTACTAGCGGGAGCTACGAGCAGTACTTC
V gene: TRBV13
clone size: once
J gene: TRBJ2-7
D gene: TRBD2

CDR3 protein: CASNRVNQPQHF
CDR3 DNA: TGTGCCAGCAACAGGGTCAATCAGCCCCAGCATTTT
V gene: TRBV2
clone size: -
J gene: TRBJ1-5
D gene: -

CDR3 protein: CASGSRVWNTEAFF
CDR3 DNA: TGTGCCAGCGGTTCGCGGGTGTGGAACACTGAAGCTTTCTTT
V gene: TRBV6-2/TRBV6-3
clone size: -
J gene: TRBJ1-1
D gene: -

CDR3 protein: CASSVNRPGNSPLHF
CDR3 DNA: TGTGCCAGCAGTGTAAATAGGCCGGGGAATTCACCCCTCCACTTT
V gene: TRBV2
clone size: -
J gene: TRBJ1-6
D gene: -

CDR3 protein: CASSSTSGSANEQFF
CDR3 DNA: TGTGCCAGCAGCTCGACTAGCGGGAGTGCCAATGAGCAGTTCTTC
V gene: TRBV7-3
clone size: -
J gene: TRBJ2-1
D gene: TRBD2

CDR3 protein: CASRPLGGVNQPQHF
CDR3 DNA: TGTGCCAGCAGACCCTTGGGGGGGGTAAATCAGCCCCAGCATTTT
V gene: TRBV28
clone size: -
J gene: TRBJ1-5
D gene: -

CDR3 protein: CATRAAGTQETQYF
CDR3 DNA: TGTGCCACCAGAGCGGCGGGGACCCAAGAGACCCAGTACTTC
V gene: TRBV24-1
clone size: -
J gene: TRBJ2-5
D gene: -

CDR3 protein: CASSPSGQSGLYYTF
CDR3 DNA: TGTGCCAGCTCACCATCAGGGCAAAGCGGGCTTTACTACACCTTC
V gene: TRBV18
clone size: -
J gene: TRBJ1-2
D gene: -

CDR3 protein: CASAFGSRKGAQPQHF
CDR3 DNA: TGTGCCAGCGCGTTTGGAAGCCGCAAGGGGGCTCAGCCCCAGCATTTT
V gene: TRBV27
clone size: -
J gene: TRBJ1-5
D gene: TRBD1

CDR3 protein: CASSLRTSGGNEQFF
CDR3 DNA: TGTGCCAGCTCACTCAGGACTAGCGGGGGCAATGAGCAGTTCTTC
V gene: TRBV18
clone size: few
J gene: TRBJ2-1
D gene: TRBD2